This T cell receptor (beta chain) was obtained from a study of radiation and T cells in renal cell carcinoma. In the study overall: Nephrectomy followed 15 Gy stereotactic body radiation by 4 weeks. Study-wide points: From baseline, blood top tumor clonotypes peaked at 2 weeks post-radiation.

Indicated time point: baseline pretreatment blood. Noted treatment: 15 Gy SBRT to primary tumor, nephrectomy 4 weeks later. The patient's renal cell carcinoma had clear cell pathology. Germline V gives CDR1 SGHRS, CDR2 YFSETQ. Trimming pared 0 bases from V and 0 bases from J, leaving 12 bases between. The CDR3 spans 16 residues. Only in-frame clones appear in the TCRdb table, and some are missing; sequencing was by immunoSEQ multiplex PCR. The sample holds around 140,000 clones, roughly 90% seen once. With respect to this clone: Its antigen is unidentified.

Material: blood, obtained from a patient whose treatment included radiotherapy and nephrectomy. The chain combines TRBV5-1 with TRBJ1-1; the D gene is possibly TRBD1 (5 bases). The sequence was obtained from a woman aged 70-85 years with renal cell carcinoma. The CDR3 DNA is TGCGCCAGCAGCTTGGGCGGGGGAGTCATGAACACTGAAGCTTTCTTT. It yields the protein CASSLGGGVMNTEAFF.